A single sample is the source of the 11 T cell receptor beta chains below, sequenced in a study of T cells in Graves' hyperthyroidism and ophthalmopathy (dated by TCRdb to about 2019). The library was prepared using multiplex PCR. The instrument was an Illumina HiSeq 2000. The TCR beta CDR3 regions were amplified from RNA transcripts. The first round of RT-PCR for the TCR CDR3 was performed with the HTBI primer set and the Qiagen OneStep RT-PCR kit. Using fastp trimming at Q25 and MiXCR clonotype assembly, TCRdb reanalyzed the public sequencing data and kept in-frame beta chains. CDR3 protein sequences are deduplicated, and each keeps its most common genes and DNA. This sample lists hundreds of thousands of distinct CDR3 sequences; about a fifth were detected once. The ten largest account for under 35% of the sample. The specimen sequenced was blood. The receptors come from a man aged 25 to 40 with Graves' ophthalmopathy.

This rearrangement joins TRBV27 to TRBJ1-2, with 8 bases that match TRBD1. With V trimmed by 6 bases and J by 3 bases, 9 bases remained unmatched. CDR1 is MNHEY, CDR2 SMNVEV, per germline (reference sequence). The CDR3 is 15 amino acids. As DNA, the CDR3 is TGTGCCAGCAGCTTAAACGGACAGGGAGACTATGGCTACACCTTC. It encodes CASSLNGQGDYGYTF.

This clonotype was counted a few times. The CDR3 region has the DNA TGTGCCAGCAGTTCGCCCGGGACGGCGACCGGGACTAGCGGTTACAATGAGCAGTTCTTC. It codes for CASSSPGTATGTSGYNEQFF. The V and J genes are TRBV2 and TRBJ2-1, with TRBD2 identical over 11 bases. Trimming removed 5 bases from V and 4 bases from J; junction bases left unmatched: 19. This CDR3 is built from 20 residues. The V gene's germline CDR1 is SNHLY and CDR2 FYNNEI.

The chain employs TRBV7-2 and TRBJ2-3, with 13 bases matching TRBD2. Germline CDR1 reads SGHTA; CDR2 reads FQGNSA. CDR3 length: 16 residues. Trimming at V came to 5 bases and at J to 2 bases, leaving 4 bases not matched to a gene. The CDR3 is CASSPGLAGITDTQYF. In nucleotides, the CDR3 is TGTGCCAGCAGCCCGGGACTAGCGGGAATCACAGATACGCAGTATTTT.

The chain couples TRBV7-9 to TRBJ2-7; D might be TRBD2 (6 bases). CDR3 length: 16 residues. V lost 0 bases and J 0 bases, leaving 12 bases between the germline ends. Germline V gene sequence: CDR1 SEHNR, CDR2 FQNEAQ (reference sequence). Here the CDR3 DNA reads TGTGCCAGCAGCTTAGCGGGCGGCGGGGTCTCCTACGAGCAGTACTTC. Its protein is CASSLAGGGVSYEQYF. Drawing the rest from reference TRBV7-9 and TRBJ2-7, the complete variable domain is DTGVSQNPRHKITKRGQNVTFRCDPISEHNRLYWYRQTLGQGPEFLTYFQNEAQLEKSRLLSDRFSAERPKGSFSTLEIQRTEQGDSAMYLCASSLAGGGVSYEQYFGPGTRLTVT.

This clonotype was detected a few times. The chain employs TRBV19 and TRBJ2-3, with TRBD1 matching over 8 bases. The CDR3 contains 13 residues. V dropped 3 bases and J dropped 6; count of bases not matched to a gene: 2. CDR1 LNHDA and CDR2 SQIVND come from the germline V gene (reference sequence). This chain's CDR3 is CASSMDRVDTQYF. DNA for the CDR3: TGTGCCAGTAGTATGGACAGGGTGGATACGCAGTATTTT.

This clonotype was found a few times. The chain employs TRBV5-5 and TRBJ2-5, with 8 bases aligning to TRBD1. Germline V lookup: CDR1 SGHKS, CDR2 YYEKEE (reference sequence). V shed 1 base, J shed 9 bases, and the junction held 8 bases outside the gene matches. This CDR3 has 14 amino acids. CDR3 region: CASSLNRGALAQYF. The CDR3, as DNA: TGTGCCAGCAGCTTGAACAGGGGGGCTTTGGCCCAGTACTTC. The variable domain in full, completed from reference TRBV5-5 and TRBJ2-5, reads DAGVTQSPTHLIKTRGQQVTLRCSPISGHKSVSWYQQVLGQGPQFIFQYYEKEERGRGNFPDRFSARQFPNYSSELNVNALLLGDSALYLCASSLNRGALAQYFGPGTRLLVL.

This clonotype was found many times. This chain uses TRBV27 with TRBJ2-3, with 11 bases lining up with TRBD2. V shed 5 bases, J shed 6 bases, and the junction held 4 bases outside the gene matches. The CDR3 runs to 14 residues. The germline V gene has CDR1 MNHEY and CDR2 SMNVEV (reference sequence). The CDR3 DNA follows: TGTGCCAGCAGTCCGACTAGCGGGGTCGATACGCAGTATTTT. The encoded protein is CASSPTSGVDTQYF.

V is TRBV5-1 and J is TRBJ2-1; tentative D call: TRBD2 (7 bases). Germline CDR1 SGHRS, CDR2 YFSETQ. Trimming left V 0 bases short and J 4 bases short, with 14 bases between. The CDR3 is 16 amino acids. Here the CDR3 reads CASSLDGGGGYNEQFF. CDR3 bases: TGCGCCAGCAGCTTGGACGGGGGAGGGGGGTACAATGAGCAGTTCTTC.

The genes are TRBV27 and TRBJ1-1, with TRBD1 matching over 7 bases. Losses at the gene ends were 6 bases for V and 3 bases for J; bases not matched to a gene: 10. Germline CDR1 and CDR2: MNHEY and SMNVEV (reference sequence). This CDR3 spans 15 amino acids. CDR3 coding DNA: TGTGCCAGCAGGGCCTCAGGCCAGGGGGACACTGAAGCTTTCTTT. As protein: CASRASGQGDTEAFF.

The V and J genes are TRBV10-3 and TRBJ2-6; no definite D call. There are 14 residues in the CDR3. Between the trimmed V and J ends, which lost 3 bases and 3 bases, there was a span of 6 bases. Germline CDR1 ENHRY, CDR2 SYGVKD. The CDR3 here is CAISEGNGANVLTF. The CDR3 DNA reads as TGTGCCATCAGTGAAGGGAATGGGGCCAACGTCCTGACTTTC.

The rearrangement uses TRBV12-3 or TRBV12-4 and TRBJ2-2, with D possibly being TRBD1 (6 bases). The CDR3 covers 16 residues. V gave up 6 bases and J gave up 1 base, with 15 bases separating them. The CDR3 reads CASSDLRTENTGELFF. The CDR3 coding sequence is TGTGCCAGCAGCGACCTCCGGACAGAGAACACCGGGGAGCTGTTTTTT.